The 32 T cell receptor beta chains presented below share a single source sample, sequenced in a study of blood T cell repertoires in COVID-19. TCRdb's table, derived via immunoSEQ multiplex PCR, lists solely in-frame clones and lacks some. The data contain 65,000 or so clones, 90% of them seen just once; the ten biggest clones take up about 1.3%. What was sequenced was peripheral blood. The receptors here all came from a man in his 60s with acute or convalescent COVID-19.

The chain carries TRBV5-1 and TRBJ1-2, with D possibly TRBD1 on 5 matching bases. Germline V gene data show CDR1 as SGHRS and CDR2 as YFSETQ. Trimming cost V 4 bases and J 5 bases, with 21 bases left between them. The CDR3 is made up of 16 amino acids. The CDR3 sequence is CASSPDTDSYTYGYTF. Here the CDR3 DNA reads TGCGCCAGCAGCCCAGACACCGACAGCTATACTTATGGCTACACCTTC.

The chain carries TRBV30 and TRBJ1-3; 10 nucleotides match TRBD1. The germline gives CDR1 GTSNPN, CDR2 SVGIG (reference sequence). CDR3 length: 16 amino acids. The V segment lost 1 base and the J segment 1 base; nucleotides outside the gene matches: 4. The CDR3 region has the DNA TGTGCCTGGAGTGAGGGACAGGGGCGATCTGGAAACACCATATATTTT. This codes for CAWSEGQGRSGNTIYF.

The V gene is TRBV5-1, the J gene TRBJ1-4; D is undetermined. This CDR3 spans 16 amino acids. V lost 5 bases and J lost 0, with 14 bases in between. Germline CDR1 and CDR2: SGHRS and YFSETQ. This chain's CDR3 is CASRFFPEATNEKLFF. In nucleotides, the CDR3 is TGCGCCAGCAGGTTTTTCCCAGAAGCAACTAATGAAAAACTGTTTTTT. Full variable domain (remainder filled in from reference TRBV5-1 and TRBJ1-4): KAGVTQTPRYLIKTRGQQVTLSCSPISGHRSVSWYQQTPGQGLQFLFEYFSETQRNKGNFPGRFSGRQFSNSRSEMNVSTLELGDSALYLCASRFFPEATNEKLFFGSGTQLSVL.

This chain links TRBV2 with TRBJ1-5; D is uncertain. CDR3 size: 12 residues. Germline CDR1 SNHLY, CDR2 FYNNEI. Trimming stripped 7 bases from V and 9 bases from J, with 13 bases between. The CDR3, as DNA: TGTGCCAGCACCCGCCGGGGAGGGCCCCAGCATTTT. It yields the protein CASTRRGGPQHF.

J is TRBJ2-7 and V is TRBV5-1; D remains unclear. CDR3 length: 14 residues. Deletions cut 0 bases from V and 3 bases from J, with 10 bases between. Germline V gives CDR1 SGHRS, CDR2 YFSETQ. CDR3 loop: CASSLVVVGYEQYF. The DNA for the CDR3 is TGCGCCAGCAGCTTGGTGGTGGTCGGCTACGAGCAGTACTTC.

This clone was observed a few times. The chain carries TRBV7-2 and TRBJ2-1; TRBD2 agrees at 9 bases. Germline loops: CDR1 SGHTA, CDR2 FQGNSA. The CDR3 is made up of 16 amino acids. V was clipped by 1 base and J by 3 bases; unmatched bases: 4. The CDR3 region is CASSLGLAAIYNEQFF. CDR3 sequence (DNA): TGTGCCAGCAGCTTAGGACTAGCGGCCATCTACAATGAGCAGTTCTTC.

This chain links TRBV6-5 with TRBJ1-2; unclear D gene. Germline-derived CDR1 and CDR2 are MNHEY and SVGAGI. V lost 6 bases to trimming and J lost 0 bases, with 5 bases between them. There are 12 residues in the CDR3. The CDR3 region is CASSHPNYGYTF. The CDR3 DNA reads TGTGCCAGCAGCCATCCTAACTATGGCTACACCTTC.

CDR3 in DNA: TGTGCCAGCAGCTTGGAAGGGCTGGGGCCAGGGGAGCTGTTTTTT. Protein sequence: CASSLEGLGPGELFF. V is TRBV5-4 and J is TRBJ2-2; possible D gene TRBD1, 5 bases. Trimming removed 0 bases from V and 8 bases from J, with 14 bases in between. The germline CDR1 and CDR2 sequences are SGHNT and YYREEE (reference sequence). The CDR3 runs to 15 residues.

V usage is TRBV2 and J usage is TRBJ1-5; perhaps TRBD1 as D (5 bases). Looked up from germline, CDR1 is SNHLY and CDR2 is FYNNEI. CDR3 length: 16 residues. V was trimmed by 8 bases and J by 4 bases, leaving 21 bases between them. This chain's CDR3 is CASGVRRQGENQPQHF. CDR3 DNA sequence: TGTGCCAGCGGGGTCCGCCGGCAGGGCGAAAATCAGCCCCAGCATTTT.

This chain connects TRBV5-6 to TRBJ1-3; 8 bases align to TRBD1. In germline, CDR1 is SGHDT, CDR2 YYEEEE. Trimming at V came to 4 bases and at J to 2 bases, leaving 2 bases not matched to a gene. The CDR3 contains 14 residues. CDR3 loop: CASSRTGTGNTIYF. The DNA of the CDR3 is TGTGCCAGCAGCCGGACAGGGACTGGAAACACCATATATTTT.

The chain joins TRBV7-3 to TRBJ2-1; D is uncertain. V shed 2 bases and J shed 0 bases, with 8 bases lying between them. The germline gives CDR1 SGHTA, CDR2 FQGTGA. This CDR3 is 15 amino acids long. The CDR3 reads CASSLSRNSYNEQFF. The CDR3 coding sequence is TGTGCCAGCAGCTTATCCAGGAACTCCTACAATGAGCAGTTCTTC.

The chain combines TRBV2 with TRBJ1-3; TRBD1 agrees at 8 bases. Germline assignment: CDR1 SNHLY and CDR2 FYNNEI. The CDR3 runs 16 residues. V lost 8 bases and J lost 0; bases outside the gene matches: 9. The CDR3 protein is CASESGQGVSGNTIYF. CDR3 DNA: TGTGCCAGCGAGTCCGGACAGGGTGTCTCTGGAAACACCATATATTTT.

This chain uses TRBV7-9 with TRBJ2-3, with unresolved D. Germline assignment: CDR1 SEHNR and CDR2 FQNEAQ (reference sequence). The CDR3 runs to 16 residues. V shed 5 bases and J shed 0 bases, with 15 bases lying between them. The CDR3 region has the DNA TGTGCCAGCAGCCCAATCCGCCAACTTAGCACAGATACGCAGTATTTT. Translating it yields CASSPIRQLSTDTQYF.

The J gene is TRBJ1-2, the V gene TRBV5-1, with D perhaps TRBD1 (6 bases). Looked up from germline, CDR1 is SGHRS and CDR2 is YFSETQ. Deletions cut 4 bases from V and 5 bases from J, with 15 bases between. CDR3 length: 14 amino acids. The CDR3, as DNA: TGCGCCAGCAGCCTACAGGGTAATGGATATGGCTACACCTTC. It codes for CASSLQGNGYGYTF.

The rearrangement uses TRBV6-4 and TRBJ2-2, with D possibly TRBD1 on 6 matching bases. There are 13 residues in the CDR3. With 4 bases removed from V and 6 bases from J, the gap between germline ends came to 9 bases. CDR1 MRHNA and CDR2 SNTAGT come from the germline V gene. The DNA for the CDR3 is TGTGCCAGCAGTGTTGGGGGCGCCGGGGAGCTGTTTTTT. Amino acids: CASSVGGAGELFF.

V gene TRBV7-2 combines with J gene TRBJ1-1, with D unresolved. The CDR3 runs 14 residues. Between the trimmed V and J ends, which lost 1 base and 3 bases, there was a span of 9 bases. CDR1 and CDR2 from the germline V gene are SGHTA and FQGNSA. CDR3 DNA: TGTGCCAGCAGCTTAGACGGGATTTACACTGAAGCTTTCTTT. Translating it yields CASSLDGIYTEAFF. Looking up the rest from reference TRBV7-2 and TRBJ1-1 gives the full variable domain: GAGVSQSPSNKVTEKGKDVELRCDPISGHTALYWYRQSLGQGLEFLIYFQGNSAPDKSGLPSDRFSAERTGGSVSTLTIQRTQQEDSAVYLCASSLDGIYTEAFFGQGTRLTVV.

The chain uses TRBV5-1 and TRBJ1-2, with 9 bases that match TRBD1. The CDR3 has 16 residues. The V and J ends lost 4 bases and 7 bases, in that order; junction bases with no gene match: 14. Germline CDR1 SGHRS, CDR2 YFSETQ. The CDR3 bases are TGCGCCAGCAGCGCGAAGGGCTGGACAGGGGAGAGTGGCTACACCTTC. This gives the protein CASSAKGWTGESGYTF. The full variable domain, in which reference TRBV5-1 and TRBJ1-2 provide the parts outside the CDR3, is KAGVTQTPRYLIKTRGQQVTLSCSPISGHRSVSWYQQTPGQGLQFLFEYFSETQRNKGNFPGRFSGRQFSNSRSEMNVSTLELGDSALYLCASSAKGWTGESGYTFGSGTRLTVV.

J is TRBJ2-1 and V is TRBV25-1, with D possibly being TRBD2 (6 bases). Trimming shortened V by 8 bases and J by 7 bases, and 9 bases separated the two germline ends. This CDR3 is 11 amino acids long. Germline-derived CDR1 and CDR2 are MGHDK and SYGVNS. The CDR3 coding sequence is TGTGCCAGCGGAGGGAAAAATGAGCAGTTCTTC. Its protein product is CASGGKNEQFF.

The chain links TRBV5-1 to TRBJ2-1; D is possibly TRBD1 (5 bases). This CDR3 has 13 residues. Germline CDR1 SGHRS, CDR2 YFSETQ. Trimming cost V 1 base and J 5 bases, with 7 bases left between them. CDR3 bases: TGCGCCAGCAGCTTGTGGGGCAACAATGAGCAGTTCTTC. Translation: CASSLWGNNEQFF.

This clone appeared a few times. The gene calls are TRBV18 and TRBJ2-3, with 7 bases matching TRBD2. The germline CDR1 and CDR2 sequences are KGHSH and LQKENI. The trim removed 3 bases at V and 1 base at J, leaving 4 bases unmatched. CDR3 length: 15 residues. The CDR3 loop reads CASSPQRGGTDTQYF. DNA for the CDR3: TGTGCCAGCTCACCGCAACGGGGGGGCACAGATACGCAGTATTTT.

The rearrangement links TRBV19 to TRBJ1-6, with D unclear. Trimming cost V 0 bases and J 7 bases, with 10 bases left between them. CDR3 length equals 15 residues. Germline lookup yields CDR1 LNHDA and CDR2 SQIVND (reference sequence). The CDR3 coding sequence is TGTGCCAGTAGTATAGATCCAGCGATAAATTCACCCCTCCACTTT. Translation gives CASSIDPAINSPLHF.

The genes are TRBV5-6 and TRBJ2-1, with 10 bases fitting TRBD1. Losses at the gene ends were 4 bases for V and 5 bases for J; bases not matched to a gene: 6. Per the germline V gene, CDR1 is SGHDT and CDR2 is YYEEEE. The CDR3 is 15 amino acids. DNA of the CDR3: TGTGCCAGCAGCGTGGACAGGGGGTCGAACAATGAGCAGTTCTTC. It codes for CASSVDRGSNNEQFF.

The rearrangement links TRBV30 to TRBJ2-1; 9 bases fit TRBD2. Trimming took 3 bases from V and 7 from J; bases not matched to a gene: 7. The CDR3 is 14 amino acids. Germline-derived CDR1 and CDR2 are GTSNPN and SVGIG (reference sequence). The CDR3 DNA is TGTGCCTGGAGCGGCGGGGGGGCGAGGAATGAGCAGTTCTTC. Its translation: CAWSGGGARNEQFF.

The rearrangement joins TRBV5-1 to TRBJ1-4; 8 bases agree with TRBD1. The V gene end was trimmed by 4 bases and the J gene end by 8 bases; junction bases not matched to a gene: 7. In germline, CDR1 is SGHRS, CDR2 YFSETQ. The CDR3 totals 14 residues. The CDR3 region has the DNA TGCGCCAGCAGCCCCGGGACAGGTCCCGAAAAACTGTTTTTT. Translated: CASSPGTGPEKLFF.

This sequence joins TRBV5-4 and TRBJ1-2; 7 nucleotides match TRBD1. The germline V gene encodes CDR1 SGHNT and CDR2 YYREEE (reference sequence). Germline trimming cut 4 bases from V and 2 bases from J; bases unmatched to any gene: 5. CDR3 length: 14 residues. The CDR3, as DNA: TGTGCCAGCAGCCCCGGGACAGCCAACTATGGCTACACCTTC. It is translated as CASSPGTANYGYTF.

This chain connects TRBV24-1 to TRBJ1-1; 8 positions agree with TRBD1. In germline, CDR1 is KGHDR, CDR2 SFDVKD. With 4 bases clipped from V and 11 bases from J, the junction kept 5 bases outside the gene matches. This CDR3 comprises 12 residues. In DNA form, the CDR3 reads TGTGCCACCAGTGACCGACAGGGGTCGGCTTTCTTT. Protein product: CATSDRQGSAFF.

The chain couples TRBV25-1 to TRBJ1-2; D gene ambiguous. Trimming removed 6 bases from V and 6 bases from J, with 5 bases in between. Germline V lookup: CDR1 MGHDK, CDR2 SYGVNS. CDR3 length: 10 amino acids. Written as DNA, the CDR3 is TGTGCCAGCAGCGGGGATGGCTACACCTTC. Protein product: CASSGDGYTF.

V is TRBV6-2 or TRBV6-3 and J is TRBJ2-2; a weak D match, TRBD1 (6 bases). Trimming stripped 2 bases from V and 0 bases from J, with 13 bases between. The CDR3 has 17 amino acids. Germline V gives CDR1 MNHEY, CDR2 SVGEGT. For the CDR3, the DNA is TGTGCCAGCAGTTACGTACGCAGGGACACGAACACCGGGGAGCTGTTTTTT. Translating gives CASSYVRRDTNTGELFF.

As for this clone: This CDR3 is also generated by other DNA sequences in the sample. V is TRBV5-6 and J is TRBJ2-7; D is possibly TRBD1 (6 bases). Germline CDR1 SGHDT, CDR2 YYEEEE. This CDR3 spans 12 amino acids. V was trimmed by 2 bases and J by 4 bases, leaving 7 bases between them. CDR3 in amino acids: CASSFQGYEQYF. CDR3 bases: TGTGCCAGCAGCTTCCAGGGGTACGAGCAGTACTTC. The variable domain in full, completed from reference TRBV5-6 and TRBJ2-7, reads DAGVTQSPTHLIKTRGQQVTLRCSPKSGHDTVSWYQQALGQGPQFIFQYYEEEERQRGNFPDRFSGHQFPNYSSELNVNALLLGDSALYLCASSFQGYEQYFGPGTRLTVT.

This chain uses TRBV3-1 (or the pseudogene TRBV3-2) with TRBJ1-5; TRBD1 is a possible D gene (5 bases). Germline CDR1 LGHDT, CDR2 YNNKEL (reference sequence). This CDR3 has 15 residues. The V gene lost 4 bases and the J gene lost 1 base, with 11 bases spanning the gap. The CDR3 loop is CASSLSTASNQPQHF. The CDR3 bases are TGTGCCAGCAGCCTTTCGACAGCAAGCAATCAGCCCCAGCATTTT.

V gene TRBV7-8 combines with J gene TRBJ1-5; the match to TRBD1 covers 10 bases. Germline loops: CDR1 SGHVS, CDR2 FQNEAQ. V lost 4 bases and J lost 4; bases outside the gene matches: 7. This CDR3 contains 16 residues. CDR3 in DNA: TGTGCCAGCAGCTCTACTGGACAGGGGGGAAATCAGCCCCAGCATTTT. This codes for CASSSTGQGGNQPQHF.

The chain carries TRBV27 and TRBJ1-2; the D gene is possibly TRBD1 (6 bases). Germline V CDR1 and CDR2: MNHEY, SMNVEV (reference sequence). Trimming left V 5 bases short and J 5 bases short, with 15 bases between. The CDR3 has 14 amino acids. CDR3 in DNA: TGTGCCAGCAGTCCAGCAGACAGGCTATATGGCTACACCTTC. The encoded protein is CASSPADRLYGYTF.